This T cell receptor beta chain derives from a study of blood T cell repertoires in COVID-19. Study-wide context: Both acute and convalescent COVID-19 samples were obtained from the United States, Italy and Spain. T cells, B-cell-depleted T cells, or PBMCs supplied cDNA or gDNA.

Some clones are missing from TCRdb's copy, which holds only in-frame ones; the method was immunoSEQ multiplex PCR. The sample yields around 310,000 clones, roughly 89% seen once. This CDR3 region has 16 residues. Germline values: CDR1 SNHLY, CDR2 FYNNEI. The junction had 7 bases not matched to a gene; V was cut back by 6 bases and J by 0 bases. Researchers sorted participants into cohorts using their self-reported clinical history. This chain joins TRBV2 and TRBJ1-4; 7 bases match TRBD1. What was sequenced was PBMCs or T cells enriched from blood (not recorded which). The TCR was taken from a woman aged 25 to 39 who had recovered from COVID-19. In nucleotides, the CDR3 is TGTGCCAGCAGACGACAGGGATACGCAACTAATGAAAAACTGTTTTTT. It translates to CASRRQGYATNEKLFF.